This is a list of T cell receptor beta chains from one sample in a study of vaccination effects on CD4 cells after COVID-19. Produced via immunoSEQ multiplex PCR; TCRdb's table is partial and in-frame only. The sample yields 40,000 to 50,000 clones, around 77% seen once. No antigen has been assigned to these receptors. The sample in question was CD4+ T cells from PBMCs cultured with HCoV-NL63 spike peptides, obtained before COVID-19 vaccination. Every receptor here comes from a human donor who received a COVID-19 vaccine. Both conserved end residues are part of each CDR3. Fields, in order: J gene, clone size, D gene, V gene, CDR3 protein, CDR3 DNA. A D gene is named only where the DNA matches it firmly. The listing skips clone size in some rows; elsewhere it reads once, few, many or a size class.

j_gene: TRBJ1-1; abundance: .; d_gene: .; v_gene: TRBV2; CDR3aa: CASSLSRAYSEAFF; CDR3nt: TGTGCCAGCAGTCTTAGTAGGGCGTACTCTGAAGCTTTCTTT
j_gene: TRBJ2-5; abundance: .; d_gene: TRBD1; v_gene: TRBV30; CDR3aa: CAWRGQGKETQYF; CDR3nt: TGTGCCTGGAGGGGACAGGGGAAAGAGACCCAGTACTTC
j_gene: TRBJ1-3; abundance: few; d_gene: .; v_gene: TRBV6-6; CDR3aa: CASSYVRASGNTIYF; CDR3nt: TGTGCCAGCAGTTACGTCAGGGCCTCTGGAAACACCATATATTTT
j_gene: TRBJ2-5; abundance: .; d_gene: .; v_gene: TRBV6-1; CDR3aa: CASSERYGETQYF; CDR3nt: TGTGCCAGCAGTGAAAGGTACGGAGAGACCCAGTACTTC
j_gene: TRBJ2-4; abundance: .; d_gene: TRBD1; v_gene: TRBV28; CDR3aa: CASSSLTGGSNIQYF; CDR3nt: TGTGCCAGCAGTTCACTCACAGGGGGCAGCAACATTCAGTACTTC
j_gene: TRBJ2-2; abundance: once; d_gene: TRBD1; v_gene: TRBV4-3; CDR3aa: CASSRGTGTGEPGELFF; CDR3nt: TGCGCCAGCAGCCGAGGGACGGGAACAGGGGAACCCGGGGAGCTGTTTTTT
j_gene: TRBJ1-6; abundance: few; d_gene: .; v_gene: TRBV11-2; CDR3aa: CASSAGQLGSPLHF; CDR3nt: TGTGCCAGCAGCGCCGGACAGTTAGGTTCACCCCTCCACTTT
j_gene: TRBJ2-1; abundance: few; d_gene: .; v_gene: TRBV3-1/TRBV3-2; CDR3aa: CASSQDRARQLNEQFF; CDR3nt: TGTGCCAGCAGCCAAGACAGGGCCCGACAACTCAATGAGCAGTTCTTC
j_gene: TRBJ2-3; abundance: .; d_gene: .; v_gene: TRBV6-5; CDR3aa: CASSYSKDSPPGTQYF; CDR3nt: TGTGCCAGCAGTTACTCGAAAGACTCCCCTCCGGGTACGCAGTATTTT
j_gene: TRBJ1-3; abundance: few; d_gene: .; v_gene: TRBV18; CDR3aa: CASSPPGRSGNTIYF; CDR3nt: TGTGCCAGCTCACCACCAGGCAGGTCCGGAAACACCATATATTTT
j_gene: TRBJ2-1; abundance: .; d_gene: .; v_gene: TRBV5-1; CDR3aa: CASNRAEHYNEQFF; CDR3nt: TGCGCCAGCAACAGGGCCGAGCACTACAATGAGCAGTTCTTC
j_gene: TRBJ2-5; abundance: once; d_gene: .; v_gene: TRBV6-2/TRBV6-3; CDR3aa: CASSFTETQYF; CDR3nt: TGTGCCAGCAGTTTCACAGAGACCCAGTACTTC
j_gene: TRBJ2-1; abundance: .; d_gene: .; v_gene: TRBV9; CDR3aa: CASSAQGTYNEQFF; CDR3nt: TGTGCCAGCAGCGCCCAGGGAACCTACAATGAGCAGTTCTTC
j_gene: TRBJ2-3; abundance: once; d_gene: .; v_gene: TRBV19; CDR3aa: CATAGQPSTDTQYF; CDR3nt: TGTGCCACCGCGGGACAGCCTAGCACAGATACGCAGTATTTT
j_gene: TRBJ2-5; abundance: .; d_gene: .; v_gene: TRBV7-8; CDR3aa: CASSFTGQETQYF; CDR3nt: TGTGCCAGCAGCTTTACTGGACAAGAGACCCAGTACTTC
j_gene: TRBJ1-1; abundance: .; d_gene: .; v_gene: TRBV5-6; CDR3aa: CASSLVSKAYTEAFF; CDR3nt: TGTGCCAGCAGCTTGGTCTCAAAGGCGTATACTGAAGCTTTCTTT
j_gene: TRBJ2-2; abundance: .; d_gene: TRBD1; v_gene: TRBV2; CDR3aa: CASSRQGNTGELFF; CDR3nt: TGTGCCAGCAGTCGACAGGGGAACACCGGGGAGCTGTTTTTT
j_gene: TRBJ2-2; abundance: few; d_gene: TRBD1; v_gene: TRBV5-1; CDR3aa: CASSYSPPGQGDTGELFF; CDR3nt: TGCGCCAGCAGCTACTCTCCGCCGGGACAGGGGGACACCGGGGAGCTGTTTTTT
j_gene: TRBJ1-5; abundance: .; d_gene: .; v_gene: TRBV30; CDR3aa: CAWICGWANQPQHF; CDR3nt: TGTGCCTGGATATGTGGATGGGCCAATCAGCCCCAGCATTTT
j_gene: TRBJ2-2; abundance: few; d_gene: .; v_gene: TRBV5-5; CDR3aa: CASSFGQGTNTGELFF; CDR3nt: TGTGCCAGCAGCTTTGGTCAGGGGACGAACACCGGGGAGCTGTTTTTT
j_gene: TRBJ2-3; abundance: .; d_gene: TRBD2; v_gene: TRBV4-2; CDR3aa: CASSYRLAQTDTQYF; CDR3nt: TGTGCCAGCAGCTATAGACTAGCACAAACAGATACGCAGTATTTT
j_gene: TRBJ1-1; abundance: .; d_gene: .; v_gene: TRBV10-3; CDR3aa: CATKDNLNTEAFF; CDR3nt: TGTGCCACCAAAGACAATCTGAACACTGAAGCTTTCTTT
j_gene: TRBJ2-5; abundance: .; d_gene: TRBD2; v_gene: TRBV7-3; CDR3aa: CASSPGLAGGLIQETQYF; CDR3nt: TGTGCCAGCAGCCCGGGACTAGCGGGGGGTCTAATACAAGAGACCCAGTACTTC
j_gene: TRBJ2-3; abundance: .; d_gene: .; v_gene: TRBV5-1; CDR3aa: CASSLEQGRTDTQYF; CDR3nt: TGCGCCAGCAGCTTAGAACAGGGGAGGACAGATACGCAGTATTTT
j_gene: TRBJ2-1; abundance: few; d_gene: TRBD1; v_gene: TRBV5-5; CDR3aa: CASSTRTGADYNEQFF; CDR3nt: TGTGCCAGCAGCACCCGGACAGGGGCCGACTACAATGAGCAGTTCTTC
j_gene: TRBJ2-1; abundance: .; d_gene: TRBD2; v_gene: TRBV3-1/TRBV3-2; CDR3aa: CASSPLTSGRNNEQFF; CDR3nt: TGTGCCAGCAGCCCTTTGACTAGCGGGCGGAACAATGAGCAGTTCTTC
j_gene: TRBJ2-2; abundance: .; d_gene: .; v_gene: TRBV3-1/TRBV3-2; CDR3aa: CASSPLPGQGSPGELFF; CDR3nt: TGTGCCAGCAGCCCCCTCCCTGGGCAGGGGAGTCCCGGGGAGCTGTTTTTT
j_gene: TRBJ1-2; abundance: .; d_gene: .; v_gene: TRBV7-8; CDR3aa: CASSLVAGQEGYTF; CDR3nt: TGTGCCAGCAGCTTAGTCGCAGGGCAGGAAGGCTACACCTTC
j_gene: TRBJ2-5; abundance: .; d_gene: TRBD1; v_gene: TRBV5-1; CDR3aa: CASSATGGETQYF; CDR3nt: TGCGCCAGCAGCGCCACAGGGGGAGAGACCCAGTACTTC
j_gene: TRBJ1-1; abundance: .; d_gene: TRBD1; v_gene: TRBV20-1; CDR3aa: CSASLDREALNTEAFF; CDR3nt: TGCAGTGCTAGTCTGGACAGGGAGGCCTTGAACACTGAAGCTTTCTTT
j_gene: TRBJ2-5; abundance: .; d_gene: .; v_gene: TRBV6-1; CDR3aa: CASSESLRLETQYF; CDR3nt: TGTGCCAGCAGTGAAAGTCTCAGGTTAGAGACCCAGTACTTC
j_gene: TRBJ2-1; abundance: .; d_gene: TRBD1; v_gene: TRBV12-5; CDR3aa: CASAEGQGVYNEQFF; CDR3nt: TGTGCTAGTGCCGAAGGACAGGGAGTCTACAATGAGCAGTTCTTC
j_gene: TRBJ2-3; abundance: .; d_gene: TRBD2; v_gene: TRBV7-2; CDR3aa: CASSFGGLAVPDTQYF; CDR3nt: TGTGCCAGCAGCTTCGGGGGACTAGCGGTCCCAGATACGCAGTATTTT
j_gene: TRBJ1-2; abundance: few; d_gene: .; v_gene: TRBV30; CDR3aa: CACVGLSSNYGYTF; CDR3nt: TGTGCCTGCGTGGGGTTGAGTAGTAACTATGGCTACACCTTC
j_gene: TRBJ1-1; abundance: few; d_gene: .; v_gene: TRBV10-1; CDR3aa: CATRHPNTEAFF; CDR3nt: TGCGCCACCAGACACCCGAACACTGAAGCTTTCTTT
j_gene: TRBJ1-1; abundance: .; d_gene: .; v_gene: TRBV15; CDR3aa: CATRIQIMNTEAFF; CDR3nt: TGTGCCACCAGGATACAGATCATGAACACTGAAGCTTTCTTT
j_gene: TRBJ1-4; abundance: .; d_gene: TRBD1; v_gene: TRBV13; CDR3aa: CASSARRQGGEKLFF; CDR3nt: TGTGCCAGCAGCGCTAGGCGACAGGGAGGCGAAAAACTGTTTTTT
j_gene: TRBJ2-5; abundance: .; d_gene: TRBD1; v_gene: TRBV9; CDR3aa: CASSVTGDRVARETQYF; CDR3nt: TGTGCCAGCAGCGTCACGGGGGACAGGGTGGCACGGGAGACCCAGTACTTC
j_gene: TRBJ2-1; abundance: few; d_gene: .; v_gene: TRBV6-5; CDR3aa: CASSYASGAIQSEQFF; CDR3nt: TGTGCCAGCAGTTACGCGTCCGGGGCGATACAATCAGAGCAGTTCTTC
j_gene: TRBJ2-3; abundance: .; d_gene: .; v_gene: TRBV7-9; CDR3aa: CASTSSSSTDTQYF; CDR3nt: TGTGCCAGCACCTCAAGCAGCAGCACAGATACGCAGTATTTT
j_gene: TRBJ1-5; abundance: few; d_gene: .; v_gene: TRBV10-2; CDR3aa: CASRGAGVDQPQHF; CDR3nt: TGCGCCAGCAGGGGGGCAGGGGTGGATCAGCCCCAGCATTTT
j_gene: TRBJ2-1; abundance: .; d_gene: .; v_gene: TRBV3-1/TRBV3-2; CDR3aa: CASSPRVIGTNEQFF; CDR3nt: TGTGCCAGCAGCCCCCGGGTCATCGGGACCAATGAGCAGTTCTTC
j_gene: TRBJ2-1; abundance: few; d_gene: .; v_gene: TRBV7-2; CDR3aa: CASSTRQTNNEQFF; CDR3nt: TGTGCCAGCAGCACCCGACAGACAAACAATGAGCAGTTCTTC
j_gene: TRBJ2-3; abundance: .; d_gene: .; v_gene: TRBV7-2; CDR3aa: CASSLGFGHTYSADTQYF; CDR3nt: TGTGCCAGCAGCTTAGGGTTTGGTCACACCTACTCCGCAGATACGCAGTATTTT
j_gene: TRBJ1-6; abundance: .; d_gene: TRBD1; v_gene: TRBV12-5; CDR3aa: CASGSPQGADNSPLHF; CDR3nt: TGTGCTAGTGGTTCACCCCAGGGGGCGGATAATTCACCCCTCCACTTT
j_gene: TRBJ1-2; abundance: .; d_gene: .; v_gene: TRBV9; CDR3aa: CASSATTGYGGYTF; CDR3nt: TGTGCCAGCAGCGCGACGACAGGATACGGAGGCTACACCTTC
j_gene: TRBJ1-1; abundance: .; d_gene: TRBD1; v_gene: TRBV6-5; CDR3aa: CASTKIGQGTEAFF; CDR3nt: TGTGCCAGCACCAAAATCGGACAGGGAACTGAAGCTTTCTTT